This T cell receptor beta chain was captured in a study of identical twins. Overall study findings and caveats: Among monozygotic twins, out-of-frame TCR alpha sharing exceeded what models predicted.

Comment on this clonotype: Antigen specificity is unknown.

A universal primer site was added by template switching, and unique molecular identifiers were carried by the cDNA. TCRdb reprocessed the 5' RACE reads via MiXCR and lists one record per CDR3 protein. The sample records around 300,000 distinct CDR3 sequences, under 9.5% being singletons. The data also belong to a second study, concerning yellow fever vaccine responses in identical twins.

Sequenced input: memory (CD45RO+) T cells sorted from blood. The sequence was collected from a young woman in good health.

The CDR3 spells CASSEALGRQETQYF. The CDR3 bases are TGTGCCAGCAGTGAAGCGCTCGGACGACAAGAGACCCAGTACTTC. The chain has TRBV6-1 and TRBJ2-5; D unclear. Trimming pared 0 bases from V and 2 bases from J, leaving 10 bases between. The CDR3 sequence is 15 residues long. Looked up from germline, CDR1 is MNHNS and CDR2 is SASEGT.